This record looks at one T cell receptor beta chain sequence and its context. Its antigen remains unidentified. The sample holds no much larger clone one base away, and base qualities are not on file. The sample belongs to a study of blood T cell dynamics during melanoma immunotherapy (dated by TCRdb to between 2020 and 2021). Regarding the complete study: Patients with metastatic melanoma were treated with first-line pembrolizumab or nivolumab plus ipilimumab as standard of care in the United Kingdom. A training cohort was formed from consecutive patients, and a further independent group of patients from the same centre was pooled into an external validation set. To find early correlates of response, the study profiled the peripheral T cell receptor repertoires of patients with metastatic melanoma both before and after one cycle of checkpoint inhibitor therapy. What the authors observed across the whole study: Unlike progressors, patients who went on to achieve disease control showed a bifurcated reorganization of the PBMC repertoire at W3, with either increased clonality or increased diversity. The relatively small sample size was acknowledged as a potential limitation on generalization of the results. Whether the T cell clones driving repertoire changes were melanoma-specific or reflected general immune activation could not be determined in the study.

Every bulk PBMC sample had a fixed 350 ng of DNA loaded. The immunoSEQ TCRb Assay kit was used according to manufacturer instructions to amplify TCR beta CDR3 sequences from genomic DNA. The KAPA Library Quantification Kit for Illumina platforms was used to quantify pooled libraries by qPCR. Pooled libraries were clustered at about 0.55-1.1 pM and sequenced on an Illumina NextSeq 500. The authors' pipeline ran thus. Analysis of the TCR data relied on immunoSEQ ANALYZER and the R LymphoSeq package. A rearrangement efficiency score was calculated as productive divided by the sum of productive and non-productive CDR3 sequences. Clonality was assessed using the Gini coefficient and diversity using the Renyi index at alpha=1, with pairwise comparisons between timepoints within each patient. Clonal relatedness used an edit distance of 3, and repertoire similarity used the Bhattacharyya coefficient, both computed in LymphoSeq. To classify response, a linear discriminant analysis based on week-3 changes in clonality and diversity was built with the R MASS and caret packages. TCRdb took over this immuneACCESS table, retaining in-frame rearrangements with V and J assigned. Such tables are incomplete; in checked studies, under half of the missing clones stem from an unresolved V gene, and the remainder is unexplained. The V and J calls and the clone size are those of that table, but D and trimming were determined from the DNA. Here the sample has roughly 10,000 clones; about 85% occur a single time. Of the sample, 8% to 10% falls within the top ten clones.

Per the publication, the time point label means: pre-treatment baseline. Blood samples were taken before treatment (T0) and at week 3 (W3), following the first cycle of checkpoint blockade. Except for a couple of patients with rapid clinical progression, response was assessed 12 weeks after the first infusion by RECIST 1.1; disease control meant complete response, partial response or stable disease. Patients were excluded for prior systemic cancer treatment, concomitant immunosuppressant therapy or synchronous other active malignancies. Both bulk PBMC and plasma cell-free DNA were sequenced for TCR beta so that circulating cells and T cell turnover could be tracked. Lymphoprep and SepMate tubes were used to isolate PBMC from blood, and red cell lysis was then performed. DNA from PBMC and sorted T cell subsets was extracted with QIAamp DNA Blood Mini kits. The sequencing here drew on blood, taken from a patient treated with checkpoint blockade. This sequence was found in a human donor with melanoma.

The DNA is TGTGCCAGCAGCCCCCCAGGGGCCACTGAAGCTTTCTTT. It codes for CASSPPGATEAFF. This sequence uses TRBV7-2 and TRBJ1-1; TRBD1 could be the D gene, as 6 bases match. There are 13 amino acids in the CDR3, from cysteine to phenylalanine inclusive. Only the CDR3 region is kept as DNA, spanning 39 bases read in frame from base 1. V drops 5 bases and J drops 4 bases, leaving 11 bases in between. Per the germline V gene, SGHTA is the CDR1 and FQGNSA is the CDR2.